What follows are 17 T cell receptor beta chains derived from one specimen sequenced in a study of molecular identifiers for immune sequencing clone quantification (dated by TCRdb to 2016 to 2019). Libraries were made using PCR. Sequencing was carried out with an Illumina HiSeq 4000. TCRdb reprocessed the public reads (quality trimming at Q25 with fastp, clone calling with MiXCR) and kept in-frame beta chains. Duplicate CDR3 protein sequences are folded into a single record with the most common DNA and genes. For this sample the table gives over 85,000 distinct CDR3 sequences, of which 21% were detected only once. 0.85% to 1.2% of the sample lies in the top ten. The specimen sequenced was naive CD8+ T cells from blood, with Jurkat cell RNA spiked in. Read against the paper, the sample's cell subset or site label means: FACS-sorted CD8+CD4-CCR7+CD45RA+ naive T cells. The receptors originated from a human donor in good health. Some libraries in this study had Jurkat cell RNA spiked in.

This clonotype has a count of ten or more. One end of the junction fails to match germline, which may point to a read error. This sequence joins TRBV6-1 and TRBJ1-4, with D unresolved. The germline CDR1 and CDR2 sequences are MNHNS and SASEGT. The CDR3 has 14 residues. For the CDR3, the DNA is TGTGCCAGCAGTCCGACACGCCCGGACGAAATACTGTTTTTT. Translating it yields CASSPTRPDEILFF.

As for this clonotype: A read error is possible here, since a much larger clone lies one base away. No conserved phenylalanine or tryptophan ends this CDR3, so it is likely a read error. The V gene is TRBV9, the J gene TRBJ1-3; 8 bases are shared with TRBD1. The CDR3 sequence is 15 residues long. V shed 3 bases, J shed 0 bases, and the junction held 2 bases outside the gene matches. Per germline, CDR1 SGDLS and CDR2 YYNGEE. The CDR3 sequence: CASSGQGASGNTIYL. The CDR3 region has the DNA TGTGCCAGCAGCGGGCAGGGGGCCTCTGGAAACACCATATATCTT.

This clonotype showed up many times. The chain has TRBV7-2 and TRBJ2-2; unclear D gene. The germline gives CDR1 SGHTA, CDR2 FQGNSA. Trimming stripped 1 base from V and 6 bases from J, with 15 bases between. CDR3 length equals 16 residues. CDR3 protein: CASSLGYAGSAGELFF. The CDR3 DNA reads TGTGCCAGCAGCTTAGGTTATGCAGGTTCGGCCGGGGAGCTGTTTTTT. The full variable domain, with the rest looked up from reference TRBV7-2 and TRBJ2-2, is GAGVSQSPSNKVTEKGKDVELRCDPISGHTALYWYRQSLGQGLEFLIYFQGNSAPDKSGLPSDRFSAERTGGSVSTLTIQRTQQEDSAVYLCASSLGYAGSAGELFFGEGSRLTVL.

This clonotype was found a few times. This rearrangement joins TRBV6-2 or TRBV6-3 to TRBJ2-3; tentative D call: TRBD1 (5 bases). The CDR3 covers 15 residues. The V gene's germline CDR1 is MNHEY and CDR2 SVGEGT. The ends were cut back, 2 bases at V and 0 bases at J, with 9 bases in the middle. The CDR3 loop reads CASSYLAGSTDTQYF. Written as DNA, the CDR3 is TGTGCCAGCAGTTACCTGGCAGGGAGCACAGATACGCAGTATTTT.

The sample holds many counts of this clonotype. V is TRBV4-3 and J is TRBJ2-7; D is possibly TRBD2 (6 bases). Germline-derived CDR1 and CDR2 are LGHNA and YSLEER. This CDR3 comprises 16 residues. The ends were cut back, 0 bases at V and 2 bases at J, with 14 bases in the middle. CDR3 in amino acids: CASSQDVGGAAYEQYF. The CDR3 nucleotides read TGCGCCAGCAGCCAAGATGTGGGCGGGGCGGCCTACGAGCAGTACTTC.

In regard to this clonotype: It differs at one base from a far larger clone, so likely a read error. The V and J genes are TRBV5-6 and TRBJ2-3; no clear D. The end of the DNA is better explained by TRBJ1-5, so the J call may be wrong. The germline gives CDR1 SGHDT, CDR2 YYEEEE. This CDR3 is built from 12 residues. The CDR3 nucleotides are TGTGCCAGCAGCTCCGGCACAGATACGCAGCATTTT. Translated: CASSSGTDTQHF.

This clonotype was seen only a few times. V usage is TRBV5-6 and J usage is TRBJ2-2, with 8 bases matching TRBD2. This CDR3 has 16 amino acids. After removal of 0 bases from V and 4 bases from J, the junction contained 5 bases not matched to a gene. Germline lookup yields CDR1 SGHDT and CDR2 YYEEEE. The CDR3 sequence is CASSLDTAGATGELFF. The CDR3 DNA reads as TGTGCCAGCAGCTTGGATACAGCGGGGGCCACCGGGGAGCTGTTTTTT. The variable domain in full, completed from reference TRBV5-6 and TRBJ2-2, reads DAGVTQSPTHLIKTRGQQVTLRCSPKSGHDTVSWYQQALGQGPQFIFQYYEEEERQRGNFPDRFSGHQFPNYSSELNVNALLLGDSALYLCASSLDTAGATGELFFGEGSRLTVL.

This clonotype was observed at least ten times. CDR3 nucleotides: TGTGCCAGCACCGCCTTGGGACCCCCCTACGAGCAGTACTTC. Its translation is CASTALGPPYEQYF. The V and J genes are TRBV28 and TRBJ2-7; D possibly matches TRBD1 or TRBD2 (5 bases each). CDR3 length: 14 residues. Germline CDR1 MDHEN, CDR2 SYDVKM. V was trimmed by 7 bases and J by 2 bases, leaving 15 bases between them. Filled out from reference TRBV28 and TRBJ2-7, the complete variable domain reads DVKVTQSSRYLVKRTGEKVFLECVQDMDHENMFWYRQDPGLGLRLIYFSYDVKMKEKGDIPEGYSVSREKKERFSLILESASTNQTSMYLCASTALGPPYEQYFGPGTRLTVT.

This clonotype was counted at least ten times. CDR3 sequence reads: CSAHEDTNYGYTF. For the CDR3, the DNA is TGCAGTGCTCACGAGGACACTAACTATGGCTACACCTTC. The V gene is TRBV20-1, the J gene TRBJ1-2; D might be TRBD1 (5 bases). V was shortened by 5 bases and J by 0 bases, with 10 bases between the two germline ends. The germline CDR1 and CDR2 sequences are DFQATT and SNEGSKA (reference sequence). The CDR3 consists of 13 residues.

Points on this clonotype: Possible read error: a much larger clone is one base away. This sequence joins TRBV5-1 and TRBJ1-1, with 7 bases fitting TRBD1. Germline trimming cut 4 bases from V and 6 bases from J; bases unmatched to any gene: 15. CDR3 length equals 16 residues. Germline V gene sequence: CDR1 SGHRS, CDR2 YFSETQ. The DNA for the CDR3 is TGCGCCAGCAGCCCGGATCGCGCAGGGGGTAACGCTGAAGCTTTCTTT. This codes for CASSPDRAGGNAEAFF.

This clonotype was observed at least ten times. The chain has TRBV27 and TRBJ2-7; D is ambiguous. The CDR3 totals 16 residues. Germline V gives CDR1 MNHEY, CDR2 SMNVEV (reference sequence). Trimming removed 5 bases at V and 2 bases at J, with 19 bases between. The CDR3 loop is CASSPQVVQAPYEQYF. The CDR3 DNA reads as TGTGCCAGCAGTCCCCAAGTTGTTCAGGCCCCCTACGAGCAGTACTTC.

To note about this clonotype: A much larger clone differs from this one at a single base, so this may be a read error. V gene TRBV5-3 combines with J gene TRBJ1-4; a possible D gene is TRBD1 (5 bases). TRBV5-3 is noted as an ORF with a role that remains uncertain. V gave up 8 bases and J gave up 7 bases, with 15 bases separating them. The CDR3 contains 13 residues. In nucleotides, the CDR3 is TGTGCCAGCAGGGACGGAGAGAGTGAAAAACTGTTTTTT. Translation gives CASRDGESEKLFF.

Of note for this clonotype: A much larger clone is a single base away; this may be a read error. As the CDR3 is not closed by the conserved phenylalanine or tryptophan, this likely results from a read error. The CDR3: CASTDGVYEQYL. Here the CDR3 DNA reads TGTGCCAGCACGGACGGGGTCTACGAGCAGTACCTC. The chain uses TRBV7-9 and TRBJ2-7, with TRBD2 as a possible D gene (5 bases). CDR1 is SEHNR, CDR2 FQNEAQ, per germline (reference sequence). V lost 7 bases and J lost 3, with 10 bases in between. This CDR3 has 12 amino acids.

The genes are TRBV12-3 or TRBV12-4 and TRBJ1-1, with D hard to call. This CDR3 has 14 amino acids. Trimming shortened V by 6 bases and J by 6 bases, and 17 bases separated the two germline ends. CDR3 DNA sequence: TGTGCCAGCAGGACCGTAGATGAGGTCGCTGAAGCTTTCTTT. Translation gives CASRTVDEVAEAFF.

As to this clonotype: A read error may explain this, as a much larger clone is one base away. This chain connects TRBV27 to TRBJ2-3, with D unclear. The CDR3 has 13 amino acids. Germline V gives CDR1 MNHEY, CDR2 SMNVEV (reference sequence). The CDR3 loop is CASSVGVTDTQCF. The CDR3 DNA reads as TGTGCCAGTTCAGTTGGTGTCACAGATACGCAGTGTTTT.

In its sample, this clonotype was seen many times. V usage is TRBV6-5 and J usage is TRBJ1-1, with 8 bases matching TRBD1. This CDR3 has 14 residues. After removal of 0 bases from V and 4 bases from J, the junction contained 1 base not matched to a gene. CDR1 is MNHEY, CDR2 SVGAGI, per germline. The CDR3 loop reads CASSYSTGGTEAFF. Here the CDR3 DNA reads TGTGCCAGCAGTTACTCCACAGGGGGCACTGAAGCTTTCTTT.

This clonotype was seen at least ten times. The chain recombines TRBV28 with TRBJ2-3, with 10 positions matching TRBD2. The CDR3 sequence is 21 residues long. J gave up 0 bases and V 3 bases, and 18 bases lay outside the gene matches. Germline assignment: CDR1 MDHEN and CDR2 SYDVKM. As DNA, the CDR3 is TGTGCCAGCAGTTTTGAGGAGGTGAGGGGACTAGCGACTCTTAGCACAGATACGCAGTATTTT. As protein: CASSFEEVRGLATLSTDTQYF.